The 23 T cell receptor beta chains given below trace back to one sample, sequenced in a study of T cell repertoires in cytomegalovirus infection. MiXCR was run by TCRdb on the reads, yielding one entry per CDR3 protein. The sample consists of about 740,000 distinct CDR3 sequences, about a third of them appearing once. The sample comprised PBMCs. The receptors derive from a human donor in good health (CMV status not recorded). Some clones in this sample may be carry-over from other donors' samples.

The rearrangement uses TRBV27 and TRBJ2-7; 11 bases are shared with TRBD2. The germline V gene encodes CDR1 MNHEY and CDR2 SMNVEV (reference sequence). The CDR3 runs to 15 residues. V gave up 8 bases and J gave up 2 bases; unmatched junction bases: 8. The CDR3 nucleotides are TGTGCCAGCTCTAAAACTAGCGGGGGACCCTACGAGCAGTACTTC. Its translation is CASSKTSGGPYEQYF.

Only a few counts were recorded for this clonotype. The chain has TRBV5-6 and TRBJ2-2; TRBD1 agrees at 7 bases. This CDR3 has 14 residues. Trimming cost V 4 bases and J 5 bases; bases outside gene matches: 5. CDR1 is SGHDT, CDR2 YYEEEE, per germline. In DNA, the CDR3 is TGTGCCAGCAGCGTCGGGACAGTTACCGGGGAGCTGTTTTTT. Protein: CASSVGTVTGELFF. Based on the CDR3 plus reference TRBV5-6 and TRBJ2-2, the full variable domain is DAGVTQSPTHLIKTRGQQVTLRCSPKSGHDTVSWYQQALGQGPQFIFQYYEEEERQRGNFPDRFSGHQFPNYSSELNVNALLLGDSALYLCASSVGTVTGELFFGEGSRLTVL.

V and J are TRBV20-1 and TRBJ2-2, with TRBD2 matching over 10 bases. CDR3 length equals 15 residues. From germline, CDR1 is DFQATT and CDR2 SNEGSKA (reference sequence). V trimming: 0 bases; J trimming: 3 bases; junction bases outside the gene matches: 1. The CDR3 nucleotides are TGCAGTGCTAGAGAAGGGACTAGCGACACCGGGGAGCTGTTTTTT. Amino acids: CSAREGTSDTGELFF.

The chain uses TRBV7-6 and TRBJ2-7, with TRBD2 matching 16 bases. The germline CDR1 and CDR2 sequences are SGHVS and FNYEAQ. The V and J ends lost 5 bases and 2 bases, in that order; junction bases with no gene match: 6. The CDR3 has 17 amino acids. CDR3 bases: TGTGCCAGCAGCCCCACGGGACTAGCGGGGGGGGCCTACGAGCAGTACTTC. Protein: CASSPTGLAGGAYEQYF.

This clonotype was counted many times. The rearrangement uses TRBV7-6 and TRBJ2-3; 8 positions agree with TRBD2. This CDR3 region has 14 residues. Germline CDR1 reads SGHVS; CDR2 reads FNYEAQ. V lost 5 bases to trimming and J lost 5 bases; unmatched junction nucleotides: 6. CDR3 loop: CASSPGGAIDTQYF. CDR3 sequence (DNA): TGTGCCAGCAGCCCGGGGGGGGCAATAGATACGCAGTATTTT. Combining the CDR3 with reference TRBV7-6 and TRBJ2-3 gives the whole variable domain GAGVSQSPRYKVTKRGQDVALRCDPISGHVSLYWYRQALGQGPEFLTYFNYEAQQDKSGLPNDRFSAERPEGSISTLTIQRTEQRDSAMYRCASSPGGAIDTQYFGPGTRLTVL.

This clonotype has only a few counts. The V and J genes are TRBV10-3 and TRBJ2-5; D uncertain. This CDR3 region has 17 residues. Per germline, CDR1 ENHRY and CDR2 SYGVKD. Trimming shortened V by 0 bases and J by 2 bases, and 16 bases separated the two germline ends. The CDR3 nucleotides are TGTGCCATCAGTGAGTCGCATATAGACACAAGGCAAGAGACCCAGTACTTC. Translating gives CAISESHIDTRQETQYF.

The V and J genes are TRBV6-5 and TRBJ1-1; D is uncertain. This CDR3 spans 13 amino acids. CDR1 and CDR2 from the germline V gene are MNHEY and SVGAGI. The V gene lost 7 bases and the J gene lost 5 bases, with 14 bases spanning the gap. Written as DNA, the CDR3 is TGTGCCAGCATCTCTTGGGGTCTTACTGAAGCTTTCTTT. This encodes CASISWGLTEAFF.

This sequence joins TRBV6-5 and TRBJ1-3, with D perhaps matching TRBD1 (6 bases). Germline V CDR1 and CDR2: MNHEY, SVGAGI. Trimming shortened V by 0 bases and J by 3 bases, and 9 bases separated the two germline ends. CDR3 length equals 15 residues. CDR3 amino acids: CASSYSGQSGNTIYF. The DNA for the CDR3 is TGTGCCAGCAGTTACTCAGGACAGAGTGGAAACACCATATATTTT.

The chain carries TRBV27 and TRBJ1-5; possibly TRBD1 for D (5 bases). V was pared by 6 bases and J by 3 bases, with 9 bases between. The length of the CDR3 is 13 residues. Germline-derived CDR1 and CDR2 are MNHEY and SMNVEV (reference sequence). CDR3 bases: TGTGCCAGCAGCGGGGCAAACAATCAGCCCCAGCATTTT. It encodes CASSGANNQPQHF.

The chain recombines TRBV7-3 with TRBJ2-5; tentatively, D is TRBD2 (6 bases). V lost 5 bases and J 7 bases, leaving 17 bases between the germline ends. The CDR3 extends over 14 amino acids. Germline V gene data show CDR1 as SGHTA and CDR2 as FQGTGA. For the CDR3, the DNA is TGTGCCAGCAGCGGGGGGTTCGGTGATGGGACCCAGTACTTC. This codes for CASSGGFGDGTQYF. The full variable domain, with the rest looked up from reference TRBV7-3 and TRBJ2-5, is GAGVSQTPSNKVTEKGKYVELRCDPISGHTALYWYRQSLGQGPEFLIYFQGTGAADDSGLPNDRFFAVRPEGSVSTLKIQRTERGDSAVYLCASSGGFGDGTQYFGPGTRLLVL.

This clonotype has a count of ten or more. The V and J genes are TRBV10-3 and TRBJ1-2, with D perhaps matching TRBD1 (6 bases). Between the trimmed V and J ends, which lost 3 bases and 3 bases, there was a span of 14 bases. The length of the CDR3 is 15 residues. Germline lookup yields CDR1 ENHRY and CDR2 SYGVKD. The CDR3 region has the DNA TGTGCCATCAGTGACCCCGGGGGCTCCTACTATGGCTACACCTTC. This translates into CAISDPGGSYYGYTF.

The chain joins TRBV6-2 or TRBV6-3 to TRBJ1-1; possible D gene TRBD1, 5 bases. Germline-derived CDR1 and CDR2 are MNHEY and SVGEGT. The V end lost 2 bases, the J end lost 1 base, and 11 bases lay between the germline ends. The CDR3 length is 15 residues. The CDR3 nucleotides read TGTGCCAGCAGTTACGCCTCCGGGGGGAACACTGAAGCTTTCTTT. Its translation: CASSYASGGNTEAFF.

This chain joins TRBV27 and TRBJ2-1; a possible D gene is TRBD1 (5 bases). CDR3 length: 16 amino acids. V lost 5 bases and J lost 1, with 15 bases in between. Looked up from germline, CDR1 is MNHEY and CDR2 is SMNVEV (reference sequence). The CDR3 DNA is TGTGCCAGCAGTCCACCAACAAGGGGTTCCTACAATGAGCAGTTCTTC. Translation gives CASSPPTRGSYNEQFF.

The rearrangement uses TRBV6-8 and TRBJ2-7; 7 bases align to TRBD1. The V gene end was trimmed by 6 bases and the J gene end by 4 bases; junction bases not matched to a gene: 3. The CDR3 contains 12 residues. Germline CDR1 reads MNHGY; CDR2 reads SAAAGT. The CDR3: CASSMDRYEQYF. The DNA for the CDR3 is TGTGCCAGCAGCATGGACAGGTACGAGCAGTACTTC.

The V and J genes are TRBV20-1 and TRBJ1-5, with TRBD1 as a possible D gene (6 bases). Germline CDR1 reads DFQATT; CDR2 reads SNEGSKA (reference sequence). V was cut by 3 bases and J by 6 bases, with 12 bases left in between. The CDR3 runs 13 residues. CDR3 sequence (DNA): TGCAGTGCTAGCGGGGGGGCGAGTCAGCCCCAGCATTTT. Translation gives CSASGGASQPQHF.

The chain uses TRBV20-1 and TRBJ2-4; D gene uncertain. V shed 5 bases and J shed 0 bases, with 11 bases lying between them. This CDR3 contains 14 residues. Germline V CDR1 and CDR2: DFQATT, SNEGSKA (reference sequence). The CDR3 nucleotides are TGCAGTGCTGTGGAACCCCTAGCCAAAAACATTCAGTACTTC. It codes for CSAVEPLAKNIQYF.

J is TRBJ1-5 and V is TRBV10-3; no clear D gene. CDR3 length: 16 residues. The germline V gene encodes CDR1 ENHRY and CDR2 SYGVKD. Trimming took off 0 bases at V and 1 base at J, with 10 bases between the two ends. The CDR3 DNA reads as TGTGCCATCAGTGAGTCCCTATTAGGGAGCAATCAGCCCCAGCATTTT. Translation gives CAISESLLGSNQPQHF.

Points on this clonotype: This may come from a read error, since a much larger clone is one base off. The chain joins TRBV7-8 to TRBJ1-2, with 8 bases that match TRBD1. The CDR3 spans 15 residues. From germline, CDR1 is SGHVS and CDR2 FQNEAQ. The CDR3 region has the DNA TGTGCCAGCAGCCATCGGACAGGGCAGGGCTATTGCTACACCTTC. This sequence encodes CASSHRTGQGYCYTF.

CDR3 nucleotide sequence: TGTGCCAGCAGCCGATCCGGGACTAGCGGTGCTAACTCCTACGAGCAGTACTTC. This encodes CASSRSGTSGANSYEQYF. The J gene is TRBJ2-7, the V gene TRBV28, with 11 positions matching TRBD2. Germline V lookup: CDR1 MDHEN, CDR2 SYDVKM. V dropped 6 bases and J dropped 0; count of bases not matched to a gene: 13. This CDR3 is 18 amino acids long.

This chain links TRBV20-1 with TRBJ1-1; no clear D. The V end lost 1 base, the J end lost 7 bases, and 10 bases lay between the germline ends. CDR1 is DFQATT, CDR2 SNEGSKA, per germline (reference sequence). CDR3 length equals 12 residues. DNA of the CDR3: TGCAGTGCTAGAGGTACGGCACATGAAGCTTTCTTT. Residues: CSARGTAHEAFF.

The chain combines TRBV4-1 with TRBJ2-3; 9 bases fit TRBD2. The germline V gene has CDR1 MGHRA and CDR2 YSYEKL. The trim removed 0 bases at V and 1 base at J, leaving 2 bases unmatched. The CDR3 has 16 residues. CDR3 sequence reads: CASSQEASGGTDTQYF. The CDR3 DNA sequence: TGCGCCAGCAGCCAAGAGGCTAGCGGGGGCACAGATACGCAGTATTTT.

This clonotype appeared a few times. This chain joins TRBV7-2 and TRBJ2-1; 14 positions agree with TRBD2. Germline CDR1 and CDR2: SGHTA and FQGNSA. CDR3 size: 16 residues. V gave up 5 bases and J gave up 7 bases; unmatched junction bases: 7. The CDR3 DNA reads as TGTGCCAGCAGCGGGGGACTAGCGGGAGAAAGGAATGAGCAGTTCTTC. It is translated as CASSGGLAGERNEQFF.

This clonotype appeared a few times. The chain is built from TRBV6-6 and TRBJ1-1; 8 bases align to TRBD1. CDR3 length: 12 residues. Germline CDR1 reads MNHNY; CDR2 reads SVGAGI (reference sequence). The trim removed 5 bases at V and 10 bases at J, leaving 6 bases unmatched. The CDR3 DNA is TGTGCCAGCAGTCCCCCGGGACAGGCAGCTTTCTTT. Its protein is CASSPPGQAAFF.